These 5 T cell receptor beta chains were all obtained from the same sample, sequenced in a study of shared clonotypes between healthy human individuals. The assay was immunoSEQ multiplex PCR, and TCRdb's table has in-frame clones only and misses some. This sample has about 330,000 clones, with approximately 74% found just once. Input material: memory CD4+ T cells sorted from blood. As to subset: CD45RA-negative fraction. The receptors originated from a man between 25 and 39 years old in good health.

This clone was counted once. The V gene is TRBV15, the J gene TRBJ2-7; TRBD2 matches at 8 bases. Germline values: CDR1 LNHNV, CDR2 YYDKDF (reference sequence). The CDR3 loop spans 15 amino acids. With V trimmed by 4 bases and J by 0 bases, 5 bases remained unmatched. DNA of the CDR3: TGTGCCACCAGCACAACTAGCGGCGTCTCCTACGAGCAGTACTTC. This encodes CATSTTSGVSYEQYF.

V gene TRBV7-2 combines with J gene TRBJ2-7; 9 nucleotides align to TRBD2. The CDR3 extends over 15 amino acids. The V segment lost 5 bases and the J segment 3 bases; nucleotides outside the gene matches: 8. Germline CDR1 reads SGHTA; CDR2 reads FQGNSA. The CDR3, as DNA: TGTGCCAGCAGCATTAGCGGGAGAGGGCTCTACGAGCAGTACTTC. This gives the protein CASSISGRGLYEQYF.

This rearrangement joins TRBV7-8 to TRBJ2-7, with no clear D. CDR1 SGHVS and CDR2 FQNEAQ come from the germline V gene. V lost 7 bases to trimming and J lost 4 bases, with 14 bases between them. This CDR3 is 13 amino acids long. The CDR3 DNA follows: TGTGCCAGCACCTTTGGGATGGGTTACGAGCAGTACTTC. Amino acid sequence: CASTFGMGYEQYF.

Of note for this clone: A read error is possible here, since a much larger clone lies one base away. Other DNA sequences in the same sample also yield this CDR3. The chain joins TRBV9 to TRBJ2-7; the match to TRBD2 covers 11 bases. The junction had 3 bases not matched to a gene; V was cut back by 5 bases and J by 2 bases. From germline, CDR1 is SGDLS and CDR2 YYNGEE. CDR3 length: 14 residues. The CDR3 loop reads CASSPGLAAYEQYF. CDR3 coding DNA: TGTGCCAGCAGTCCGGGACTAGCGGCCTACGAGCAGTACTTC.

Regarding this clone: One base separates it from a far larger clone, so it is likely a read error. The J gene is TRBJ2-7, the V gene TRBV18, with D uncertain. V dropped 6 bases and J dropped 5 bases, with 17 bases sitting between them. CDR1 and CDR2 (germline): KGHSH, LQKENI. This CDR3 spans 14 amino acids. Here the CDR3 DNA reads TGTGCCAGCTCTCCCGTCGGCAGGACCCACGAGCAGTACTTC. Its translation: CASSPVGRTHEQYF.